The clone carrying this T cell receptor beta chain was observed at least ten times. Its antigen is undetermined. This sample stems from a study of T cells in Graves' hyperthyroidism and ophthalmopathy. Study overall: Upon initial diagnosis and before any treatment, peripheral blood was collected.

Study-wide findings and caveats: It was a median approximately 6.9 months before onset that the model predicted ophthalmopathy.

It was RNA transcripts that yielded the amplified TCR beta CDR3 regions. The study used the HTBI primer set for a first-round RT-PCR of the TCR CDR3. From the multiplex PCR reads, TCRdb called clonotypes with MiXCR, one entry per CDR3 protein. The profile shows 660,000 or so distinct CDR3 sequences, about 20% of them singletons. Germline V gene data show CDR1 as MNHEY and CDR2 as SMNVEV (reference sequence). Trimming took 5 bases from V and 5 from J; bases not matched to a gene: 8. The CDR3 is made up of 16 amino acids. The receptor's source is a man aged 25 to 45 with Graves' ophthalmopathy. The V and J genes are TRBV27 and TRBJ2-5; 13 positions agree with TRBD2. Specimen: blood. CDR3 sequence reads: CASSLIGTSGIETQYF. The CDR3 coding sequence is TGTGCCAGCAGTCTAATCGGGACTAGCGGGATCGAGACCCAGTACTTC.